This TCR beta chain was profiled in a study of control samples from healthy donors and cancer patients. On this clone itself: The sample has other DNA sequences that encode this CDR3 too.

The method was immunoSEQ multiplex PCR; TCRdb's version includes in-frame clones alone and lacks a portion of them. The sample records 170,000 or so clones, roughly 92% being singletons. Sequenced: blood. The sequence came from a woman between 18 and 29 years old in good health.

The CDR3 protein is CASSSDYTEAFF. The CDR3 bases are TGTGCCAGCAGTTCGGATTACACTGAAGCTTTCTTT. The V and J genes are TRBV12-3 or TRBV12-4 and TRBJ1-1; D is unresolved. This CDR3 is built from 12 residues. V was pared by 4 bases and J by 3 bases, with 6 bases between.